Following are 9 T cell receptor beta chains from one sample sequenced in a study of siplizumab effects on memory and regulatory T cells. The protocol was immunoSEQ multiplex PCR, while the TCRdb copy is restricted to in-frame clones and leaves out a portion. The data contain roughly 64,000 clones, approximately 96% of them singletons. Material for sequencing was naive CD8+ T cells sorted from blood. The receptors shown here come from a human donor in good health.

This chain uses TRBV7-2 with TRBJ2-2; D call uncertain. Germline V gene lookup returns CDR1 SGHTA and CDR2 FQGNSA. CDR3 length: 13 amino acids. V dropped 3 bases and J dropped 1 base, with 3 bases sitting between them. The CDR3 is CASSFRNTGELFF. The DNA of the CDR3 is TGTGCCAGCAGCTTCAGGAACACCGGGGAGCTGTTTTTT.

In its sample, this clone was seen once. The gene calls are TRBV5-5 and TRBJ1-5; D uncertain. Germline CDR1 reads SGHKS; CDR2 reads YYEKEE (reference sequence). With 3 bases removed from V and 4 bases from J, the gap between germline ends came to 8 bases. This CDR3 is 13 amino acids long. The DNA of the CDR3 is TGTGCCAGCAGCTCCGGCGGTAATCAGCCCCAGCATTTT. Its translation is CASSSGGNQPQHF.

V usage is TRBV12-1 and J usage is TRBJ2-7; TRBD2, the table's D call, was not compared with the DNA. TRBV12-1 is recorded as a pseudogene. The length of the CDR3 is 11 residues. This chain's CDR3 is CASSFSAEQYF. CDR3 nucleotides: TGTGCCAGCAGCTTTAGTGCGGAGCAGTACTTC.

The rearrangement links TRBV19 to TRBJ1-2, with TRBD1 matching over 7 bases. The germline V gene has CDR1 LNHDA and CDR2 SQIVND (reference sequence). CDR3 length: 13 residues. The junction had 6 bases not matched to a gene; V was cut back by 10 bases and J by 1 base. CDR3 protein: CATKGDSNYGYTF. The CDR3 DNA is TGTGCCACCAAAGGGGACAGTAACTATGGCTACACCTTC.

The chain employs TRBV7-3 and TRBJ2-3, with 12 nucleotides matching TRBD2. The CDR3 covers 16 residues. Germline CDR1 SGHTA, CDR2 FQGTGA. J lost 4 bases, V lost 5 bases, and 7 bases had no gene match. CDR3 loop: CASSVLAGGPADTQYF. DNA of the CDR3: TGTGCCAGCAGCGTCCTAGCGGGGGGGCCGGCAGATACGCAGTATTTT.

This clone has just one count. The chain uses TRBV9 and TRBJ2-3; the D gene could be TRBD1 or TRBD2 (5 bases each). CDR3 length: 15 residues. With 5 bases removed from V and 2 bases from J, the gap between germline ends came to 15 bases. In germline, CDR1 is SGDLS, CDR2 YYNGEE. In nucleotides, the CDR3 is TGTGCCAGCAGTCTTTGGGGGAGTCCCACAGATACGCAGTATTTT. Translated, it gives CASSLWGSPTDTQYF.

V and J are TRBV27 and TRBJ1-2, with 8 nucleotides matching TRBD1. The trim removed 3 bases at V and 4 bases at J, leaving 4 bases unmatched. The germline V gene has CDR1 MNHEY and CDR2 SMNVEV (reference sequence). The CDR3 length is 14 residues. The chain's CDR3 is CASSLAGGFYGYTF. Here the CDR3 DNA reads TGTGCCAGCAGTTTGGCAGGGGGCTTCTATGGCTACACCTTC.

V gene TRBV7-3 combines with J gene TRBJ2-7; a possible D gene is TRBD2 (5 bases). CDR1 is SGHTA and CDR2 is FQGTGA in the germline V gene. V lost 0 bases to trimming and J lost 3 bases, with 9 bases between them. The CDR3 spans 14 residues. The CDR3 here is CASSLTASGYEQYF. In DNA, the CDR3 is TGTGCCAGCAGCTTAACCGCCAGCGGCTACGAGCAGTACTTC. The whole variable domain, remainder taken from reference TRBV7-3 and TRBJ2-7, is GAGVSQTPSNKVTEKGKYVELRCDPISGHTALYWYRQSLGQGPEFLIYFQGTGAADDSGLPNDRFFAVRPEGSVSTLKIQRTERGDSAVYLCASSLTASGYEQYFGPGTRLTVT.

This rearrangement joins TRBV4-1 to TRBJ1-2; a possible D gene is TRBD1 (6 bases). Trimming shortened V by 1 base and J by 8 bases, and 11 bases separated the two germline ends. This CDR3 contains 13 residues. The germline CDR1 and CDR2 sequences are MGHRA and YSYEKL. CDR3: CASSQVPGEGYTF. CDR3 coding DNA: TGCGCCAGCAGCCAAGTCCCAGGGGAAGGCTACACCTTC.